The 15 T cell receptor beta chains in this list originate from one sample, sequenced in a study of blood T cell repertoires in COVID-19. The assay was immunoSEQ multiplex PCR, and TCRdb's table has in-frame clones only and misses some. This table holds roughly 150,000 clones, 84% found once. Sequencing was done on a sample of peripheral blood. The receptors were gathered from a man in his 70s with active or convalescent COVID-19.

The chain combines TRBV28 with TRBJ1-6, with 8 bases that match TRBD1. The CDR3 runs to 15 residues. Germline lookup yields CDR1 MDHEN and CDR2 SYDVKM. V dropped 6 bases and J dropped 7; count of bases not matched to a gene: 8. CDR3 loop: CASSYQGAQNSPLHF. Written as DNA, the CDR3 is TGTGCCAGCAGCTACCAGGGGGCGCAGAATTCACCCCTCCACTTT.

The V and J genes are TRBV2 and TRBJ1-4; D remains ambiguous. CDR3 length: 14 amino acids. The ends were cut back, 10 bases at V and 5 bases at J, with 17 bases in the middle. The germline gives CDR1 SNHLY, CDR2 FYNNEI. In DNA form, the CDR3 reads TGTGCCACTCGGGGAACAGCGAAGAATGAAAAACTGTTTTTT. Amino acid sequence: CATRGTAKNEKLFF.

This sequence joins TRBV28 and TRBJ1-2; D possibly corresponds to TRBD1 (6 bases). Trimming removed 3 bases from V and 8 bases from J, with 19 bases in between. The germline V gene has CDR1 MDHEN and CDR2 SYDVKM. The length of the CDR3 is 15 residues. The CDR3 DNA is TGTGCCAGCAGTTTGATGTTTTGGCAGGGGTCGGGCTACACCTTC. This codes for CASSLMFWQGSGYTF.

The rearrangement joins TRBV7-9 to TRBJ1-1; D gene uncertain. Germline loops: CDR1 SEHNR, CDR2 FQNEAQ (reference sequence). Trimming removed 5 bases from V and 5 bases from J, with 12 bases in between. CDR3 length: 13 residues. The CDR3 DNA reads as TGTGCCAGCAGCCTCCAAGAAGAGACTGAAGCTTTCTTT. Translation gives CASSLQEETEAFF.

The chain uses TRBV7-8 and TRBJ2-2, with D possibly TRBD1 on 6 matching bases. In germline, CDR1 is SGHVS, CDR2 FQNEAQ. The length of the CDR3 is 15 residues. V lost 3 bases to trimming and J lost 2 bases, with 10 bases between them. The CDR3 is CASSFWDTNTGELFF. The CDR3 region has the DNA TGTGCCAGCAGCTTTTGGGACACCAACACCGGGGAGCTGTTTTTT.

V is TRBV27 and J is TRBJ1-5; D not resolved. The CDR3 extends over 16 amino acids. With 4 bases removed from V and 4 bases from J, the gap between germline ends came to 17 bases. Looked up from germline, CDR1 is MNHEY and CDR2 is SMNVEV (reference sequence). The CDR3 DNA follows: TGTGCCAGCAGTTCGGGGATCAGAGGAAATAATCAGCCCCAGCATTTT. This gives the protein CASSSGIRGNNQPQHF.

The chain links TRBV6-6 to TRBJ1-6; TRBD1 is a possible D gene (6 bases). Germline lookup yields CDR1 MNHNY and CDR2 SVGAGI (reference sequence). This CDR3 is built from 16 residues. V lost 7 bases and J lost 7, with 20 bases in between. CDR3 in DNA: TGTGCCAGCACCCCCGGGCCAGGGGAAAGGAATTCACCCCTCCACTTT. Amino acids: CASTPGPGERNSPLHF.

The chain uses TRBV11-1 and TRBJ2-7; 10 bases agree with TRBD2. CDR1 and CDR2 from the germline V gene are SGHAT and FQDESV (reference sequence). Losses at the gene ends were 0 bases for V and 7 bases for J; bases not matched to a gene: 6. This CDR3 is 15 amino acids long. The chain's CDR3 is CASSLARLAGVEQYF. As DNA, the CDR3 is TGTGCCAGCAGCTTAGCTCGGCTAGCGGGAGTTGAGCAGTACTTC.

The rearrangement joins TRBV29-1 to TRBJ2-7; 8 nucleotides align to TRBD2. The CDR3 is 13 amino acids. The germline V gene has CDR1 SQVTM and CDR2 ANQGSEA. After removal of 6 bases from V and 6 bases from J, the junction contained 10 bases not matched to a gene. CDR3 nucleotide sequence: TGCAGCGTACCCCGGGAGGGTAAAGGCGAGCAGTACTTC. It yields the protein CSVPREGKGEQYF.

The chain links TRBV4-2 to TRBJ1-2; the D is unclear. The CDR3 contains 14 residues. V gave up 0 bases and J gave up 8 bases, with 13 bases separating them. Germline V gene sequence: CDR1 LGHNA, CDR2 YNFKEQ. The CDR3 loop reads CASSQEGRGGGYTF. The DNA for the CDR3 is TGTGCCAGCAGCCAAGAGGGCCGGGGTGGAGGCTACACCTTC.

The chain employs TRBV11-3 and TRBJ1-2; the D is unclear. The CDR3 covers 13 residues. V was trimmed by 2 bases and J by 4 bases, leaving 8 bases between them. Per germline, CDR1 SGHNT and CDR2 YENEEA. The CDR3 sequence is CASSLSGGYGYTF. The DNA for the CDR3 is TGTGCCAGCAGCTTAAGTGGCGGCTATGGCTACACCTTC. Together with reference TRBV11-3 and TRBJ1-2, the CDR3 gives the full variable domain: EAGVVQSPRYKIIEKKQPVAFWCNPISGHNTLYWYLQNLGQGPELLIRYENEEAVDDSQLPKDRFSAERLKGVDSTLKIQPAELGDSAVYLCASSLSGGYGYTFGSGTRLTVV.

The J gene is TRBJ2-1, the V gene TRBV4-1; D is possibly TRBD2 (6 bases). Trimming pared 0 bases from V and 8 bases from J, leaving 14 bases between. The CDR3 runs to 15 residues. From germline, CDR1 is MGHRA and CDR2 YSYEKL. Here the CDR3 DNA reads TGCGCCAGCAGCCAAGAGGACTACGGAGTACATGAGCAGTTCTTC. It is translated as CASSQEDYGVHEQFF.

The CDR3 loop reads CASSSQGATYNSPLHF. The DNA for the CDR3 is TGTGCCAGCAGCTCACAGGGGGCCACCTATAATTCACCCCTCCACTTT. The V gene is TRBV11-2, the J gene TRBJ1-6; 9 nucleotides align to TRBD1. The CDR3 is 16 amino acids. Trimming cost V 4 bases and J 2 bases; bases outside gene matches: 3. CDR1 SGHAT and CDR2 FQNNGV come from the germline V gene.

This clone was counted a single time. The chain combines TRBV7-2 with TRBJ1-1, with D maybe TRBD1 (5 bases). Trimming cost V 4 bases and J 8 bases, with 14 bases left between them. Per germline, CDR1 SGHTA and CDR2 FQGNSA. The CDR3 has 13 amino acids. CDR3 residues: CASSSRRDSEAFF. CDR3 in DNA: TGTGCCAGCAGCTCCCGACGGGACTCCGAAGCTTTCTTT.

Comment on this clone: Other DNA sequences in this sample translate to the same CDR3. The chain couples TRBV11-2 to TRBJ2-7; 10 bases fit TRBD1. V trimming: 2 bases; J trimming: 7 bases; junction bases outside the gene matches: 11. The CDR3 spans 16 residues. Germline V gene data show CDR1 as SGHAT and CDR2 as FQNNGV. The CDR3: CASSLRPGQGRGEQYF. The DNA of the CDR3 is TGTGCCAGCAGCTTACGTCCGGGACAGGGGAGGGGGGAGCAGTACTTC.